These 7 T cell receptor beta chains were all obtained from the same sample, sequenced in a study of immune heterogeneity within non-small cell lung tumors. Amplification of TCR beta CDR3 was performed by multiplex PCR with 32 V and 13 J primers. Each CDR3 protein gets one entry after TCRdb re-called the multiplex PCR reads with MiXCR. This table has tens of thousands of distinct CDR3 sequences, 25% to 30% appearing once. Bulk tumor genomic DNA, 600 to 650 ng per sample, was used as template. Surgery yielded several widely spaced biopsies per primary tumor. The study enrolled patients with untreated, newly diagnosed non-small cell lung cancer who underwent curative surgery. Sequencing input: lung tumor tissue. The origin of the receptors is a man between 40 and 49 years old with non-small cell lung cancer.

This chain uses TRBV11-3 with TRBJ2-5; TRBD1 is a possible D gene (7 bases). Germline-derived CDR1 and CDR2 are SGHNT and YENEEA. This CDR3 is built from 13 residues. V was pared by 9 bases and J by 1 base, with 12 bases between. The CDR3 nucleotides read TGTGCCAGAAGACAGGGAGGCCAAGAGACCCAGTACTTC. This gives the protein CARRQGGQETQYF. Complete variable domain (other parts from reference TRBV11-3 and TRBJ2-5): EAGVVQSPRYKIIEKKQPVAFWCNPISGHNTLYWYLQNLGQGPELLIRYENEEAVDDSQLPKDRFSAERLKGVDSTLKIQPAELGDSAVYLCARRQGGQETQYFGPGTRLLVL.

Judged by abundance, this clonotype is medium-sized. The chain uses TRBV12-3 or TRBV12-4 and TRBJ2-1; no reliable D call. Trimming cost V 1 base and J 9 bases, with 4 bases left between them. The CDR3 runs 11 residues. CDR3 coding DNA: TGTGCCAGCAGTTTAGGCGTTGAGCAGTTCTTC. This sequence encodes CASSLGVEQFF.

This chain joins TRBV6-1 and TRBJ2-5; no definite D call. V was clipped by 7 bases and J by 5 bases, with 11 bases between them. This CDR3 region has 12 residues. CDR1 and CDR2 from the germline V gene are MNHNS and SASEGT. The CDR3: CASNHCPETQYF. In DNA, the CDR3 is TGTGCCAGCAACCATTGCCCCGAGACCCAGTACTTC.

This clonotype showed up many times. J is TRBJ1-6 and V is TRBV2, with 7 bases identical to TRBD1. CDR3 size: 13 residues. Trimming removed 4 bases from V and 6 bases from J; junction bases left unmatched: 0. Germline CDR1 and CDR2: SNHLY and FYNNEI. The CDR3: CASSGDSNSPLHF. CDR3 coding DNA: TGTGCCAGCAGTGGGGACAGTAATTCACCCCTCCACTTT. Full variable domain (remainder filled in from reference TRBV2 and TRBJ1-6): EPEVTQTPSHQVTQMGQEVILRCVPISNHLYFYWYRQILGQKVEFLVSFYNNEISEKSEIFDDQFSVERPDGSNFTLKIRSTKLEDSAMYFCASSGDSNSPLHFGNGTRLTVT.

This clonotype showed up just a few times. The chain recombines TRBV7-3 with TRBJ2-2, with D possibly matching TRBD1 (5 bases). Germline CDR1 is SGHTA and CDR2 is FQGTGA. The germline V and J ends were trimmed by 4 bases and 13 bases, with 13 bases remaining between them. This CDR3 region has 12 residues. CDR3 protein: CASSSTDHRLFF. The CDR3 coding sequence is TGTGCCAGCAGCTCGACAGACCATAGGCTGTTTTTT.

This clonotype was recorded a few times. The V call is TRBV5-1, the J call TRBJ1-1; no firm D call. CDR1 SGHRS and CDR2 YFSETQ come from the germline V gene. V lost 3 bases and J 3 bases, leaving 9 bases between the germline ends. The CDR3 spans 13 residues. The CDR3 DNA follows: TGCGCCAGCAGCTCCGGCCCCTACACTGAAGCTTTCTTT. It codes for CASSSGPYTEAFF. Filled out from reference TRBV5-1 and TRBJ1-1, the complete variable domain reads KAGVTQTPRYLIKTRGQQVTLSCSPISGHRSVSWYQQTPGQGLQFLFEYFSETQRNKGNFPGRFSGRQFSNSRSEMNVSTLELGDSALYLCASSSGPYTEAFFGQGTRLTVV.

This clonotype was detected ten times or more. This chain connects TRBV5-1 to TRBJ1-1; tentatively, D is TRBD1 (6 bases). This CDR3 contains 14 residues. Trimming left V 4 bases short and J 4 bases short, with 14 bases between. Germline CDR1 SGHRS, CDR2 YFSETQ. The CDR3 loop reads CASSRGRQVTEAFF. The CDR3 DNA reads TGCGCCAGCAGCCGCGGAAGACAGGTCACTGAAGCTTTCTTT.